The source of this T cell receptor beta chain is a study of CD8 T cells in ankylosing spondylitis (dated by TCRdb to the late 2010s). For the wider study: T cell receptor beta repertoires were profiled in healthy donors and ankylosing spondylitis patients so that disease-linked TCR variants could be found. The whole study cohort included about a hundred healthy donors and around 25 ankylosing spondylitis patients. Peripheral blood samples were taken, and synovial fluid was additionally collected from ankylosing spondylitis patients. Beyond this particular receptor, the publication reports: The disease-linked clones were reported as significantly enriched in matched synovial fluid samples from ankylosing spondylitis patients. A TCR beta motif of fewer than 10 highly homologous amino acid variants appeared characteristic of blood from ankylosing spondylitis patients. Some motif variants were previously reported in synovial fluid and blood of reactive arthritis patients, suggesting common disease-initiation mechanisms. The disease-linked clones had a CD8+ phenotype and were found at relatively low frequencies in peripheral blood.

For sequencing, an Illumina HiSeq 2500 was employed. Quantitative 5'-RACE with molecular barcodes was used to prepare TCR beta libraries. In the paper's pipeline: To identify disease-linked TCR variants, a new computational method was used, one built on a probabilistic model of VDJ rearrangement. Using fastp at Q25 and MiXCR, TCRdb reprocessed the public reads and kept productive beta chains. Identical CDR3 proteins give one entry, which carries the most common genes and DNA. None of the V and J calls come from the authors' own analysis; TCRdb made them. This sample lists approximately 300,000 distinct CDR3 sequences; 8% were detected once. The ten biggest clones cover 13% to 15% of the sample. On this clonotype itself: This receptor's antigen is unknown. Base-call qualities are not available, and no considerably larger clone is one nucleotide away.

Between the V and J ends, shortened by 1 base and 5 bases respectively, the junction contains 8 bases. The CDR3, cysteine through phenylalanine, is 14 amino acids long. The DNA shown is the 42-base CDR3, in frame from base 1. According to the germline V gene, CDR1 reads MNHEY and CDR2 reads SVGAGI. The chain was built from TRBV6-5 and TRBJ2-2; the D gene cannot be named for sure. The specimen was blood, either unsorted or a sorted T cell fraction (not recorded which). The receptor comes from a male donor with ankylosing spondylitis. Here the CDR3 is given as CASSYYLQTGELFF. The base sequence is TGTGCCAGCAGTTACTATTTACAGACCGGGGAGCTGTTTTTT.